The clone carrying this T cell receptor beta chain was counted ten times or more. This sample was taken from a study of early T cells in non-severe SARS-CoV-2 infection. TCRdb called the 5' RACE reads again in MiXCR, with one record for every CDR3 protein. The data contain roughly 80,000 distinct CDR3 sequences, 9% to 10% of them singletons. The CDR3 totals 14 residues. CDR1 is SGHRS and CDR2 is YFSETQ in the germline V gene. Trimming left V 0 bases short and J 2 bases short, with 9 bases between. This clonotype originated in an adult who was a healthcare worker with PCR-confirmed SARS-CoV-2 infection or an uninfected control (not recorded which). The gene calls are TRBV5-1 and TRBJ2-7; D call uncertain. Sequenced input: whole blood. As DNA, the CDR3 is TGCGCCAGCAGCTTGGCCGAACCTACCTACGAGCAGTACTTC. Protein sequence: CASSLAEPTYEQYF. Based on the CDR3 plus reference TRBV5-1 and TRBJ2-7, the full variable domain is KAGVTQTPRYLIKTRGQQVTLSCSPISGHRSVSWYQQTPGQGLQFLFEYFSETQRNKGNFPGRFSGRQFSNSRSEMNVSTLELGDSALYLCASSLAEPTYEQYFGPGTRLTVT.